Listed below are T cell receptor beta chains from one sample, sequenced in a study of CD8 T cells in Susac syndrome. TCRdb re-derived calls from the immunoSEQ multiplex PCR reads in MiXCR, one entry per CDR3 protein. Of about 280,000 distinct CDR3 sequences listed, 70% to 90% were seen once; the top ten hold approximately 0.11%. The sequenced material came from CD8+ T cells from PBMCs. Receptor source: a human donor with multiple sclerosis. Each CDR3 is given with its conserved first and last residue.

V	J	CDR3
TRBV5-5	TRBJ2-1	CASSSPLGLKRFF
TRBV7-9	TRBJ1-1	CASSFNPGEGNTEAFF
TRBV19	TRBJ2-7	CASNPSRGQGFYEQYF
TRBV6-1	TRBJ2-1	CASLRRGRQVYNEQFF
TRBV27	TRBJ1-4	CASSFEGLAREKLFF
TRBV6-1	TRBJ1-4	CASSEEWADGLFF
TRBV5-6	TRBJ2-1	CASRAVPGASSYNEQFF
TRBV12-3/TRBV12-4	TRBJ2-1	CASSAFYGLASGEQFF
TRBV28	TRBJ2-1	CASSLRGTIGLDEQFF
TRBV25-1	TRBJ2-7	CASSEYLGQGGQYF
TRBV9	TRBJ1-2	CASSGRGYTF